The 21 T cell receptor beta chains given below trace back to one sample, sequenced in a study of OX40 agonist ivuxolimab in advanced cancers. The protocol was immunoSEQ multiplex PCR, while the TCRdb copy is restricted to in-frame clones and leaves out a portion. The sample has approximately 82,000 clones; under 90% are singletons. The input for sequencing was CD4+ or CD8+ T cells sorted from blood, taken in a trial of the OX40 agonist ivuxolimab. These receptors all come from an adult with an advanced solid tumor such as melanoma, head and neck, liver or kidney cancer.

This chain joins TRBV14 and TRBJ2-3; possible D gene TRBD1, 6 bases. The CDR3 sequence is 17 residues long. Per the germline V gene, CDR1 is SGHDN and CDR2 is FVKESK. With 1 base removed from V and 0 bases from J, the gap between germline ends came to 14 bases. The CDR3 nucleotides read TGTGCCAGCAGCCAAGGTCGACAGGTTCGTAGCACAGATACGCAGTATTTT. Amino acids: CASSQGRQVRSTDTQYF.

V is TRBV4-1 and J is TRBJ2-1; possibly TRBD2 for D (5 bases). From germline, CDR1 is MGHRA and CDR2 YSYEKL. This CDR3 spans 16 amino acids. Trimming shortened V by 0 bases and J by 7 bases, and 16 bases separated the two germline ends. In DNA form, the CDR3 reads TGCGCCAGCAGCCAAGACGTAGCGCGAGCTGGAAATGAGCAGTTCTTC. It is translated as CASSQDVARAGNEQFF.

V is TRBV6-5 and J is TRBJ1-2, with TRBD1 as a possible D gene (6 bases). Trimming left V 8 bases short and J 0 bases short, with 16 bases between. The CDR3 extends over 15 amino acids. Germline V lookup: CDR1 MNHEY, CDR2 SVGAGI. CDR3 amino acids: CASRGRGGSNYGYTF. In nucleotides, the CDR3 is TGTGCCAGCCGCGGCAGGGGCGGCTCTAACTATGGCTACACCTTC.

The V call is TRBV28, the J call TRBJ2-6; maybe TRBD1 (6 bases). The CDR3 has 15 residues. V gave up 6 bases and J gave up 0 bases, with 9 bases separating them. Per germline, CDR1 MDHEN and CDR2 SYDVKM. The CDR3 sequence: CASSPQGSGANVLTF. CDR3 in DNA: TGTGCCAGCAGCCCACAGGGCTCTGGGGCCAACGTCCTGACTTTC.

The chain is built from TRBV6-5 and TRBJ2-3, with TRBD2 as a possible D gene (5 bases). Germline V lookup: CDR1 MNHEY, CDR2 SVGAGI. This CDR3 contains 14 residues. V gave up 2 bases and J gave up 0 bases, with 6 bases separating them. The CDR3 loop reads CASSYRESTDTQYF. The CDR3 nucleotides are TGTGCCAGCAGTTACCGGGAAAGCACAGATACGCAGTATTTT.

The chain links TRBV11-2 to TRBJ2-1; 8 positions match TRBD2. The CDR3 contains 17 residues. CDR1 is SGHAT, CDR2 FQNNGV, per germline. The J segment lost 7 bases and the V segment lost 1 base, leaving 12 bases of the junction unmatched. The CDR3 loop is CASSLVGSSGSVNEQFF. CDR3 DNA: TGTGCCAGCAGCTTAGTCGGATCCAGCGGGAGTGTGAATGAGCAGTTCTTC.

The chain is built from TRBV30 and TRBJ1-2; D uncertain. This CDR3 region has 11 residues. Looked up from germline, CDR1 is GTSNPN and CDR2 is SVGIG (reference sequence). The V end was cut by 3 bases, the J end by 0 bases, with 2 bases between. CDR3 protein: CAWRTNYGYTF. In nucleotides, the CDR3 is TGTGCCTGGAGGACTAACTATGGCTACACCTTC.

This clone was recorded once. The genes are TRBV5-5 and TRBJ1-2; 9 bases map to TRBD1. CDR1 is SGHKS and CDR2 is YYEKEE in the germline V gene (reference sequence). The CDR3 contains 14 residues. The junction had 7 bases not matched to a gene; V was cut back by 4 bases and J by 6 bases. The CDR3 DNA follows: TGTGCCAGCAGCCCTACAGGGGGCGAGGATGGCTACACCTTC. Translation gives CASSPTGGEDGYTF.

This clone came up once. This chain links TRBV19 with TRBJ1-4, with a possible D match to TRBD1 (5 bases). Germline V gene sequence: CDR1 LNHDA, CDR2 SQIVND (reference sequence). The CDR3 is made up of 15 amino acids. V lost 3 bases to trimming and J lost 8 bases, with 16 bases between them. CDR3 coding DNA: TGTGCCAGTAGTATGGTGGTGGGACGAGAAGAAAAACTGTTTTTT. Translated, it gives CASSMVVGREEKLFF.

J is TRBJ2-5 and V is TRBV2; no clear D gene. Germline lookup yields CDR1 SNHLY and CDR2 FYNNEI. V lost 4 bases and J 5 bases, leaving 8 bases between the germline ends. This CDR3 has 12 amino acids. CDR3 protein: CASSVQQETQYF. The CDR3 nucleotides read TGTGCCAGCAGTGTCCAGCAGGAGACCCAGTACTTC.

The V and J genes are TRBV4-2 and TRBJ1-4; TRBD1 is a possible D gene (5 bases). V was clipped by 2 bases and J by 7 bases, with 14 bases between them. The CDR3 runs to 15 residues. Germline CDR1 LGHNA, CDR2 YNFKEQ. CDR3 residues: CASSQSIGTSEKLFF. For the CDR3, the DNA is TGTGCCAGCAGCCAATCCATAGGGACGAGTGAAAAACTGTTTTTT.

The chain links TRBV4-2 to TRBJ1-5, with 7 nucleotides matching TRBD1. J was trimmed by 6 bases and V by 0 bases; bases with no gene match: 5. CDR3 size: 15 residues. Looked up from germline, CDR1 is LGHNA and CDR2 is YNFKEQ. The CDR3 here is CASSQDFRGLQPQHF. DNA for the CDR3: TGTGCCAGCAGCCAAGATTTTAGGGGGCTTCAGCCCCAGCATTTT.

The chain is built from TRBV19 and TRBJ1-5; D gene unclear. The CDR3 covers 15 residues. Germline V lookup: CDR1 LNHDA, CDR2 SQIVND (reference sequence). V was trimmed by 3 bases and J by 1 base, leaving 10 bases between them. CDR3 protein: CASSILVLSNQPQHF. CDR3 sequence (DNA): TGTGCCAGTAGTATCCTTGTGTTGAGCAATCAGCCCCAGCATTTT.

J is TRBJ2-1 and V is TRBV7-3; possibly TRBD2 for D (5 bases). Between the trimmed V and J ends, which lost 5 bases and 10 bases, there was a span of 12 bases. Per the germline V gene, CDR1 is SGHTA and CDR2 is FQGTGA. The CDR3 spans 12 residues. The CDR3 DNA reads as TGTGCCAGCAGCCGTGGACTGGGGGAGCAGTTCTTC. As protein: CASSRGLGEQFF. Full variable domain (missing parts from reference TRBV7-3 and TRBJ2-1): GAGVSQTPSNKVTEKGKYVELRCDPISGHTALYWYRQSLGQGPEFLIYFQGTGAADDSGLPNDRFFAVRPEGSVSTLKIQRTERGDSAVYLCASSRGLGEQFFGPGTRLTVL.

V usage is TRBV28 and J usage is TRBJ1-2; D not certain. Germline CDR1 is MDHEN and CDR2 is SYDVKM. The CDR3 length is 14 residues. V was shortened by 3 bases and J by 1 base, with 9 bases between the two germline ends. The CDR3 DNA sequence: TGTGCCAGCAGTTTCAGCCAGAATAACTATGGCTACACCTTC. This codes for CASSFSQNNYGYTF.

The chain couples TRBV6-1 to TRBJ1-5; D might be TRBD1 (5 bases). Germline V gives CDR1 MNHNS, CDR2 SASEGT. The V end was cut by 7 bases, the J end by 7 bases, with 20 bases between. The CDR3 runs to 15 residues. The CDR3 DNA reads as TGTGCCAGCATGGGACTTTTCCAGGGATACCAGCCCCAGCATTTT. Translation: CASMGLFQGYQPQHF.

The V gene is TRBV11-3, the J gene TRBJ2-1; tentatively, D is TRBD2 (6 bases). V shed 0 bases and J shed 7 bases, with 13 bases lying between them. Germline V gene lookup returns CDR1 SGHNT and CDR2 YENEEA. This CDR3 spans 15 amino acids. CDR3 in amino acids: CASSLEQLAMNEQFF. CDR3 DNA sequence: TGTGCCAGCAGCTTAGAACAACTAGCAATGAATGAGCAGTTCTTC.

The CDR3, as DNA: TGTGCCAGCAGTTACGCTGACCTACCCCCGTACGAGCAGTACTTC. It encodes CASSYADLPPYEQYF. The chain joins TRBV6-6 to TRBJ2-7; no definite D call. CDR3 length equals 15 residues. Germline values: CDR1 MNHNY, CDR2 SVGAGI (reference sequence). Trimming stripped 2 bases from V and 4 bases from J, with 15 bases between.

The chain couples TRBV7-9 to TRBJ2-3, with 8 positions matching TRBD1. CDR1 is SEHNR, CDR2 FQNEAQ, per germline (reference sequence). The CDR3 loop spans 16 amino acids. V shed 6 bases, J shed 4 bases, and the junction held 12 bases outside the gene matches. CDR3 coding DNA: TGTGCCAGCAGAAGTCTACGGACAGGGTATTCAGATACGCAGTATTTT. Translating it yields CASRSLRTGYSDTQYF.

DNA of the CDR3: TGTGCCAGCAGCCCTCAAAACTGGGGGCAGGATGGCTACACCTTC. It encodes CASSPQNWGQDGYTF. The chain employs TRBV7-9 and TRBJ1-2; D may be TRBD1 (6 bases). Between the trimmed V and J ends, which lost 5 bases and 6 bases, there was a span of 19 bases. This CDR3 has 15 residues. Per germline, CDR1 SEHNR and CDR2 FQNEAQ (reference sequence).

This rearrangement joins TRBV10-3 to TRBJ2-2; 8 bases agree with TRBD1. The CDR3 is 15 amino acids. J lost 1 base, V lost 7 bases, and 5 bases had no gene match. CDR1 is ENHRY and CDR2 is SYGVKD in the germline V gene. As DNA, the CDR3 is TGTGCCATCATGGACGGACAGGGGAACACCGGGGAGCTGTTTTTT. Protein product: CAIMDGQGNTGELFF.